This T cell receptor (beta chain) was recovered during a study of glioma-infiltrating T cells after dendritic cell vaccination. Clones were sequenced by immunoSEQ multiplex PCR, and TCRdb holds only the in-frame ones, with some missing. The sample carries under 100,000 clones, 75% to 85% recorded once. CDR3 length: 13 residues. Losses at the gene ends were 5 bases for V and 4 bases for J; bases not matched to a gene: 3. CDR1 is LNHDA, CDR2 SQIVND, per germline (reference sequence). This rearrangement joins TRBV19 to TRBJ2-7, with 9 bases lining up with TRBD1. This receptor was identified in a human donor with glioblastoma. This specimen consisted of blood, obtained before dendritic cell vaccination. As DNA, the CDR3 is TGTGCCAGTAGTTCCGGGACAGGGTACGAGCAGTACTTC. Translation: CASSSGTGYEQYF.